Listed below are T cell receptor beta chains from one sample, sequenced in a study of OX40 agonist ivuxolimab in advanced cancers. Sequenced by immunoSEQ multiplex PCR; TCRdb stores in-frame clones only, minus some. The sample records 99,000 or so clones, 85% to 95% being singletons. Sequenced material: CD4+ or CD8+ T cells sorted from blood, taken in a trial of the OX40 agonist ivuxolimab. The receptors come from an adult with an advanced solid tumor such as melanoma, head and neck, liver or kidney cancer. CDR3s include the opening cysteine and the closing phenylalanine or tryptophan. Each record gives: V gene, clone size, D gene, J gene, CDR3 protein, CDR3 DNA. D genes are given only for firm matches. The size of a clone is reported for some rows only, either as once, few or many, or as a class for expanded clones.

TRBV7-8	once	-	TRBJ2-7	CASSNYLGLEQYF	TGTGCCAGCAGTAATTACTTAGGACTTGAGCAGTACTTC
TRBV28	-	-	TRBJ1-4	CASSSHRFNEKLFF	TGTGCCAGCAGTTCTCACCGGTTTAATGAAAAACTGTTTTTT
TRBV6-5	-	-	TRBJ1-3	CASNRLNGNTIYF	TGTGCCAGCAACCGGCTAAACGGAAACACCATATATTTT
TRBV15	-	-	TRBJ2-3	CATSRPVTDTQYF	TGTGCCACCAGCAGACCGGTTACAGATACGCAGTATTTT
TRBV30	-	TRBD2	TRBJ2-1	CAWSLAGAHNEQFF	TGTGCCTGGAGTTTAGCGGGGGCCCACAATGAGCAGTTCTTC
TRBV6-5	-	-	TRBJ1-4	CASSYVATAVPEKLFF	TGTGCCAGCAGTTACGTAGCGACAGCGGTCCCCGAAAAACTGTTTTTT
TRBV15	-	-	TRBJ2-3	CATSRGRTDTQYF	TGTGCCACCAGCAGAGGAAGGACAGATACGCAGTATTTT
TRBV6-6	-	-	TRBJ2-2	CASKRNTGELFF	TGTGCCAGCAAAAGGAACACCGGGGAGCTGTTTTTT
TRBV9	-	-	TRBJ2-1	CASSGRSYNEQFF	TGTGCCAGCAGCGGACGCTCCTACAATGAGCAGTTCTTC
TRBV11-2	-	-	TRBJ1-5	CASSRDGFNQPQHF	TGTGCCAGCAGCCGTGACGGTTTCAATCAGCCCCAGCATTTT
TRBV7-3	-	-	TRBJ1-5	CASSPGSRPQHF	TGTGCCAGCAGCCCCGGTTCCCGGCCCCAGCATTTT
TRBV6-1	-	TRBD1	TRBJ1-5	CASIRDSNNQPQHF	TGTGCCAGCATCCGGGACAGCAACAATCAGCCCCAGCATTTT
TRBV4-3	-	-	TRBJ1-5	CASSQDWGPPQIQPQHF	TGCGCCAGCAGCCAAGATTGGGGGCCCCCCCAAATTCAGCCCCAGCATTTT
TRBV6-1	-	-	TRBJ1-2	CASSEGPQSYGYTF	TGTGCCAGCAGTGAGGGACCCCAGAGCTATGGCTACACCTTC
TRBV18	-	-	TRBJ1-4	CASSSGGTNEKLFF	TGTGCCAGCTCATCCGGAGGGACTAATGAAAAACTGTTTTTT
TRBV7-2	-	-	TRBJ2-3	CASSQGVGTDTQYF	TGTGCCAGCAGCCAAGGGGTGGGCACAGATACGCAGTATTTT
TRBV19	-	TRBD1	TRBJ2-7	CASKDREGEQYF	TGTGCCAGTAAAGACAGGGAAGGTGAGCAGTACTTC
TRBV18	-	-	TRBJ2-1	CASSPPPGVNEQFF	TGTGCCAGCTCACCGCCGCCGGGAGTCAATGAGCAGTTCTTC
TRBV5-6	-	-	TRBJ2-4	CASSPRWELAKNIQYF	TGTGCCAGCAGCCCCCGTTGGGAACTAGCCAAAAACATTCAGTACTTC
TRBV4-1	once	-	TRBJ2-1	CASSQDRQWNNEQFF	TGCGCCAGCAGCCAAGACAGGCAGTGGAACAATGAGCAGTTCTTC
TRBV2	once	-	TRBJ2-1	CASSEERDFGNEQFF	TGTGCCAGCAGTGAGGAGCGTGATTTTGGGAATGAGCAGTTCTTC
TRBV4-1	-	TRBD2	TRBJ2-5	CASSPGLVRETQYF	TGCGCCAGCAGCCCAGGACTAGTACGGGAGACCCAGTACTTC
TRBV2	-	-	TRBJ1-2	CASIFAGHGYTF	TGTGCCAGCATATTTGCGGGACATGGCTACACCTTC
TRBV30	once	TRBD1	TRBJ1-3	CAWEPWDRAVDNSGNTIYF	TGTGCCTGGGAACCCTGGGACAGGGCGGTAGATAACTCTGGAAACACCATATATTTT
TRBV4-1	-	-	TRBJ1-2	CASSQGGGRNFYGYTF	TGCGCCAGCAGCCAAGGCGGGGGCAGGAATTTTTATGGCTACACCTTC
TRBV28	few	TRBD1	TRBJ2-4	CASSSAGTGENIQYF	TGTGCCAGCAGTTCCGCCGGGACAGGGGAAAACATTCAGTACTTC